A single sample is the source of the 15 T cell receptor beta chains below, sequenced in a study of cytomegalovirus exposure and HLA in healthy donors. PCR primers comprised 60 Vbeta and 13 Jbeta primers. Sequenced by immunoSEQ multiplex PCR; TCRdb stores in-frame clones only, minus some. The sample holds more than 100,000 clones, about 60% seen once. The sequenced sample consisted of PBMCs. The receptors derive from a man aged 35-49 years in good health and CMV-seropositive.

The chain couples TRBV14 to TRBJ1-5; 7 bases are a match to TRBD1. This CDR3 has 14 amino acids. Germline V gives CDR1 SGHDN, CDR2 FVKESK. The J segment lost 3 bases and the V segment lost 4 bases, leaving 3 bases of the junction unmatched. CDR3 in amino acids: CASSRQGANQPQHF. The DNA for the CDR3 is TGTGCCAGCAGCCGACAGGGTGCCAATCAGCCCCAGCATTTT.

This chain joins TRBV19 and TRBJ2-5; D might be TRBD1 (6 bases). The V gene's germline CDR1 is LNHDA and CDR2 SQIVND (reference sequence). V was pared by 3 bases and J by 0 bases, with 11 bases between. The CDR3 totals 15 residues. In DNA form, the CDR3 reads TGTGCCAGTAGTATCCGGCAGGGGCACCAAGAGACCCAGTACTTC. Encoded protein: CASSIRQGHQETQYF.

The gene calls are TRBV11-2 and TRBJ2-5; no clear D. Germline-derived CDR1 and CDR2 are SGHAT and FQNNGV. V was clipped by 5 bases and J by 4 bases, with 8 bases between them. The length of the CDR3 is 12 residues. CDR3 coding DNA: TGTGCCAGCAGCCCCTCCGGAGAGACCCAGTACTTC. Translated, it gives CASSPSGETQYF.

The rearrangement joins TRBV23-1 to TRBJ2-2, with D possibly being TRBD1 (5 bases). TRBV23-1 has ORF status, its function being uncertain. Trimming took 0 bases from V and 10 from J, leaving 18 bases between them. The CDR3 runs to 16 residues. The CDR3, as DNA: TGCGCCAGCAGTCAATCGCGTCAGAACAGGCGACTGGAGCTGTTTTTT. Its translation is CASSQSRQNRRLELFF.

J is TRBJ2-2 and V is TRBV2; D might be TRBD1 (5 bases). The V and J ends lost 6 bases and 5 bases respectively, with 13 bases between them. CDR1 is SNHLY, CDR2 FYNNEI, per germline. This CDR3 contains 14 residues. This CDR3 reads CASRETVGTGELFF. CDR3 sequence (DNA): TGTGCCAGCAGAGAGACAGTAGGAACCGGGGAGCTGTTTTTT.

This clone was recorded a few times. The chain is built from TRBV10-1 and TRBJ2-7; 7 bases line up with TRBD1. This CDR3 is built from 18 residues. V shed 3 bases, J shed 0 bases, and the junction held 14 bases outside the gene matches. CDR1 is WNHNN, CDR2 SYGVQD, per germline (reference sequence). DNA of the CDR3: TGCGCCAGCAGTGAATTTCGGGACAGCCGACTGAGCTCCTACGAGCAGTACTTC. It yields the protein CASSEFRDSRLSSYEQYF.

This clone has just a few counts. CDR3 nucleotides: TGTGCCAGCAGTTATTTTCGGTCTAACCCCACCGGGGAGCTGTTTTTT. Its protein product is CASSYFRSNPTGELFF. The V call is TRBV6-5, the J call TRBJ2-2; no clear D gene. The CDR3 contains 16 residues. Germline V CDR1 and CDR2: MNHEY, SVGAGI. Trimming left V 3 bases short and J 4 bases short, with 15 bases between.

The genes are TRBV2 and TRBJ2-2; tentatively, D is TRBD1 (5 bases). CDR1 SNHLY and CDR2 FYNNEI come from the germline V gene. The V and J ends lost 8 bases and 6 bases respectively, with 22 bases between them. The CDR3 extends over 16 amino acids. DNA for the CDR3: TGTGCCAGCGCCTACTCGCCAGGGTATATCGCCGGGGAGCTGTTTTTT. Its translation is CASAYSPGYIAGELFF.

The chain combines TRBV5-4 with TRBJ2-2, with 7 bases that match TRBD1. The germline V gene encodes CDR1 SGHNT and CDR2 YYREEE (reference sequence). V lost 2 bases, J lost 5 bases, and 6 bases stayed unmatched. This CDR3 spans 15 amino acids. CDR3 amino acids: CASSFRQGYTGELFF. CDR3 DNA: TGTGCCAGCAGCTTTAGACAGGGTTATACCGGGGAGCTGTTTTTT.

This chain links TRBV23-1 with TRBJ2-5, with D perhaps TRBD2 (5 bases). TRBV23-1 is known as an ORF, though its function is uncertain. V was cut by 0 bases and J by 1 base, with 9 bases left in between. The CDR3 length is 15 residues. The CDR3 reads CASSQSGSSQETQYF. The CDR3 DNA sequence: TGCGCCAGCAGTCAATCGGGGAGCTCCCAAGAGACCCAGTACTTC.

This clone was detected only a few times. The rearrangement uses TRBV27 and TRBJ2-7; 11 bases map to TRBD1. This CDR3 is built from 16 residues. CDR1 is MNHEY and CDR2 is SMNVEV in the germline V gene (reference sequence). The V gene end was trimmed by 4 bases and the J gene end by 3 bases; junction bases not matched to a gene: 8. In DNA, the CDR3 is TGTGCCAGCAGTTGGCCGAAGGGACAGGGGGTCTACGAGCAGTACTTC. Its translation: CASSWPKGQGVYEQYF.

V gene TRBV7-9 combines with J gene TRBJ1-4; 7 nucleotides line up with TRBD1. The J segment lost 6 bases and the V segment lost 5 bases, leaving 9 bases of the junction unmatched. Germline V CDR1 and CDR2: SEHNR, FQNEAQ (reference sequence). The CDR3 is 15 amino acids. CDR3 amino acids: CASSQGQLLHEKLFF. The CDR3 nucleotides read TGTGCCAGCAGCCAGGGACAGCTCCTCCATGAAAAACTGTTTTTT. The variable domain in full, completed from reference TRBV7-9 and TRBJ1-4, reads DTGVSQNPRHKITKRGQNVTFRCDPISEHNRLYWYRQTLGQGPEFLTYFQNEAQLEKSRLLSDRFSAERPKGSFSTLEIQRTEQGDSAMYLCASSQGQLLHEKLFFGSGTQLSVL.

This clone was counted only a few times. The rearrangement joins TRBV2 to TRBJ2-5, with 7 positions matching TRBD2. The DNA end lines up better with TRBJ2-7; the J call may be wrong. This CDR3 has 14 amino acids. In germline, CDR1 is SNHLY, CDR2 FYNNEI. The CDR3 loop reads CASTPPGGGYEQYF. In nucleotides, the CDR3 is TGTGCCAGCACACCCCCGGGGGGAGGTTACGAGCAGTACTTC.

This clone was detected only a few times. The chain recombines TRBV6-4 with TRBJ2-3, with 11 positions matching TRBD1. Per germline, CDR1 MRHNA and CDR2 SNTAGT. The CDR3 is made up of 15 amino acids. With V trimmed by 2 bases and J by 6 bases, 4 bases remained unmatched. CDR3: CASSDRTGGVDTQYF. The CDR3 DNA follows: TGTGCCAGCAGTGACCGGACAGGGGGCGTGGATACGCAGTATTTT.

V and J are TRBV11-2 and TRBJ1-4, with D hard to call. CDR3 length: 14 amino acids. Trimming left V 3 bases short and J 2 bases short, with 7 bases between. CDR1 and CDR2 from the germline V gene are SGHAT and FQNNGV. CDR3 protein: CASSFQVTNEKLFF. The CDR3 coding sequence is TGTGCCAGCAGCTTTCAGGTTACTAATGAAAAACTGTTTTTT.